The 21 T cell receptor beta chains listed next were all sequenced from one sample in a study of metastatic and nonmetastatic thyroid tumors. All patients were untreated before thyroid surgery. TCRdb re-analyzed the PCR reads using MiXCR. This sample has about 19,000 clones, with roughly 27% found just once. The sequencing sample was made of blood. These receptors came from a male donor with papillary thyroid cancer or a benign thyroid nodule (not recorded which). Some clones in this sample may be carry-over from other donors' samples.

This clone is medium-sized (0.01 to 0.1%) within its sample. The rearrangement links TRBV11-2 to TRBJ2-1, with 10 bases identical to TRBD2. The germline V gene encodes CDR1 SGHAT and CDR2 FQNNGV. V shed 6 bases, J shed 15 bases, and the junction held 14 bases outside the gene matches. The CDR3 runs 14 residues. The CDR3 bases are TGTGCCAGCAGGAGGTCGAGCGGGGGGGCTGCTGTGTTCTTC. Its protein product is CASRRSSGGAAVFF. Full variable domain (missing parts from reference TRBV11-2 and TRBJ2-1): EAGVAQSPRYKIIEKRQSVAFWCNPISGHATLYWYQQILGQGPKLLIQFQNNGVVDDSQLPKDRFSAERLKGVDSTLKIQPAKLEDSAVYLCASRRSSGGAAVFFGPGTRLTVL.

The gene calls are TRBV19 and TRBJ2-1; D is possibly TRBD2 (6 bases). The CDR3 length is 15 residues. CDR1 and CDR2 from the germline V gene are LNHDA and SQIVND (reference sequence). V was pared by 3 bases and J by 0 bases, with 9 bases between. CDR3 coding DNA: TGTGCCAGTAGTATCACCGGGAGCTCCTACAATGAGCAGTTCTTC. Amino acid sequence: CASSITGSSYNEQFF.

The V call is TRBV11-2, the J call TRBJ2-7, with no clear D. The V and J ends lost 1 base and 1 base respectively, with 8 bases between them. Germline values: CDR1 SGHAT, CDR2 FQNNGV. This CDR3 has 14 residues. CDR3 bases: TGTGCCAGCAGCTTAGGTGGGCCTTCCTACGAGCAGTACTTC. Translation: CASSLGGPSYEQYF.

This chain links TRBV4-1 with TRBJ2-7, with D possibly being TRBD1 or TRBD2 (6 bases each). In germline, CDR1 is MGHRA, CDR2 YSYEKL. The V end lost 5 bases, the J end lost 2 bases, and 13 bases lay between the germline ends. CDR3 length equals 14 residues. Here the CDR3 reads CASSGGRTTYEQYF. CDR3 sequence (DNA): TGCGCCAGCAGCGGGGGGCGCACAACCTACGAGCAGTACTTC.

This clone counts as medium-sized. This chain joins TRBV20-1 and TRBJ2-7; D perhaps matches TRBD2 (7 bases). This CDR3 is 13 amino acids long. Trimming left V 5 bases short and J 5 bases short, with 16 bases between. Germline V gives CDR1 DFQATT, CDR2 SNEGSKA (reference sequence). CDR3 protein: CSARRGGAHEQYF. The CDR3 DNA follows: TGCAGTGCTCGGAGGGGGGGGGCCCACGAGCAGTACTTC.

This chain links TRBV6-1 with TRBJ1-1; weak D call: TRBD1 (5 bases). From germline, CDR1 is MNHNS and CDR2 SASEGT. Trimming removed 8 bases from V and 0 bases from J, with 10 bases in between. The CDR3 spans 13 residues. The CDR3 DNA follows: TGTGCCAGCCGGGGGATGGTGAACACTGAAGCTTTCTTT. Amino acids: CASRGMVNTEAFF.

This clone was recorded many times. The gene calls are TRBV6-2 or TRBV6-3 and TRBJ2-5; D call uncertain. The CDR3 covers 13 residues. V was shortened by 7 bases and J by 0 bases, with 9 bases between the two germline ends. CDR1 is MNHEY and CDR2 is SVGEGT in the germline V gene. The CDR3 DNA follows: TGTGCCAGCATGGTCCACAACCAAGAGACCCAGTACTTC. It translates to CASMVHNQETQYF.

This clone was detected only a few times. This chain connects TRBV6-1 to TRBJ2-1, with 9 bases fitting TRBD2. Germline V gene data show CDR1 as MNHNS and CDR2 as SASEGT. The CDR3 runs to 16 residues. Losses at the gene ends were 7 bases for V and 0 bases for J; bases not matched to a gene: 7. The CDR3 protein is CASKETSGSSYNEQFF. Written as DNA, the CDR3 is TGTGCCAGCAAAGAGACTAGCGGTAGCTCCTACAATGAGCAGTTCTTC.

V usage is TRBV15 and J usage is TRBJ2-1; a possible D gene is TRBD2 (6 bases). CDR1 is LNHNV and CDR2 is YYDKDF in the germline V gene (reference sequence). CDR3 length: 13 residues. V lost 3 bases, J lost 10 bases, and 13 bases lay in between. The CDR3 DNA is TGTGCCACCAGCAGGTACGGGGGAGAAGAGCAGTTCTTC. This gives the protein CATSRYGGEEQFF. The entire variable domain, with the rest obtained from reference TRBV15 and TRBJ2-1, is as follows: DAMVIQNPRYQVTQFGKPVTLSCSQTLNHNVMYWYQQKSSQAPKLLFHYYDKDFNNEADTPDNFQSRRPNTSFCFLDIRSPGLGDTAMYLCATSRYGGEEQFFGPGTRLTVL.

V gene TRBV6-1 combines with J gene TRBJ2-3; 11 bases are shared with TRBD2. The CDR3 is 16 amino acids. Per the germline V gene, CDR1 is MNHNS and CDR2 is SASEGT. The J segment lost 0 bases and the V segment lost 6 bases, leaving 5 bases of the junction unmatched. Written as DNA, the CDR3 is TGTGCCAGCAGCGGAGGACTAGCGGGTAGCACAGATACGCAGTATTTT. It specifies CASSGGLAGSTDTQYF.

This clone is medium-sized. V and J are TRBV25-1 and TRBJ2-7, with 7 bases that match TRBD1. V gave up 6 bases and J gave up 2 bases; unmatched junction bases: 7. The CDR3 runs to 14 residues. Per germline, CDR1 MGHDK and CDR2 SYGVNS. The CDR3, as DNA: TGTGCCAGCAGCGAACGACAGGGTCCCTACGAGCAGTACTTC. Its protein is CASSERQGPYEQYF.

This sequence joins TRBV20-1 and TRBJ2-7; no clear D gene. Germline CDR1 is DFQATT and CDR2 is SNEGSKA (reference sequence). The CDR3 sequence is 12 residues long. V shed 0 bases and J shed 4 bases, with 7 bases lying between them. CDR3 nucleotide sequence: TGCAGTGCTAGAGACGAAACGTACGAGCAGTACTTC. This translates into CSARDETYEQYF.

V and J are TRBV5-1 and TRBJ1-3; 7 nucleotides agree with TRBD1. The CDR3 is made up of 15 amino acids. Germline V gene lookup returns CDR1 SGHRS and CDR2 YFSETQ. Trimming removed 5 bases from V and 0 bases from J; junction bases left unmatched: 5. CDR3 in DNA: TGCGCCAGCAGTACAACAGGGGTCTCTGGAAACACCATATATTTT. This gives the protein CASSTTGVSGNTIYF.

V usage is TRBV7-8 and J usage is TRBJ1-6; D is undetermined. Germline V lookup: CDR1 SGHVS, CDR2 FQNEAQ. The V end lost 4 bases, the J end lost 9 bases, and 16 bases lay between the germline ends. This CDR3 has 15 residues. The CDR3: CASSSVTSMGSPLHF. CDR3 bases: TGTGCCAGCAGCTCGGTGACCTCGATGGGTTCACCCCTCCACTTT.

By sample share, this clone is medium-sized. The V and J genes are TRBV6-5 and TRBJ1-2; the D gene is possibly TRBD1 (5 bases). Looked up from germline, CDR1 is MNHEY and CDR2 is SVGAGI. This CDR3 is 16 amino acids long. Trimming took 0 bases from V and 7 from J, leaving 18 bases between them. The CDR3 coding sequence is TGTGCCAGCAGTTACTCCATTGGGACCCCGGAGCGTGGCTACACCTTC. Protein product: CASSYSIGTPERGYTF.

This clone occurred a few times. The chain links TRBV27 to TRBJ2-1, with 12 bases aligning to TRBD2. V shed 5 bases and J 7 bases; nucleotides not matched to a gene: 9. Germline-derived CDR1 and CDR2 are MNHEY and SMNVEV (reference sequence). The CDR3 length is 16 residues. This chain's CDR3 is CASSHRLAGAVNEQFF. In DNA form, the CDR3 reads TGTGCCAGCAGTCACCGACTAGCGGGAGCCGTAAATGAGCAGTTCTTC.

This sequence joins TRBV5-1 and TRBJ2-2; D is perhaps TRBD2 (7 bases). Germline V lookup: CDR1 SGHRS, CDR2 YFSETQ. The length of the CDR3 is 16 residues. V was cut by 0 bases and J by 4 bases, with 13 bases left in between. CDR3 coding DNA: TGCGCCAGCAGCTTGGAGGGGGGGCCGGGCACCGGGGAGCTGTTTTTT. It is translated as CASSLEGGPGTGELFF.

Many counts were recorded for this clone. This chain joins TRBV29-1 and TRBJ2-7; the match to TRBD1 covers 7 bases. The trim removed 6 bases at V and 5 bases at J, leaving 7 bases unmatched. The CDR3 contains 12 residues. Germline CDR1 reads SQVTM; CDR2 reads ANQGSEA. The CDR3 DNA is TGCAGCGTATCAGACAGGGTCAACGAGCAGTACTTC. This codes for CSVSDRVNEQYF.

The chain couples TRBV2 to TRBJ1-3, with 7 bases fitting TRBD1. Germline-derived CDR1 and CDR2 are SNHLY and FYNNEI. V shed 6 bases, J shed 4 bases, and the junction held 6 bases outside the gene matches. This CDR3 has 14 residues. Written as DNA, the CDR3 is TGTGCCAGCAGCCCCGGGACAGTCGGAAACACCATATATTTT. This codes for CASSPGTVGNTIYF.

Only a few counts were recorded for this clone. V usage is TRBV11-3 and J usage is TRBJ1-1; TRBD1 aligns across 7 bases. This CDR3 region has 18 residues. Germline loops: CDR1 SGHNT, CDR2 YENEEA. Unmatched junction bases numbered 20, after V lost 3 bases and J lost 7 bases. The CDR3, as DNA: TGTGCCAGCAGCTTGAACGCCAGGGGGGCGATGGCGAGAGGTGAAGCTTTCTTT. It translates to CASSLNARGAMARGEAFF.

This clone was observed a single time. The V and J genes are TRBV7-6 and TRBJ2-7, with TRBD2 as a possible D gene (5 bases). Trimming removed 1 base from V and 0 bases from J, with 10 bases in between. The CDR3 is 15 residues long. Germline CDR1 reads SGHVS; CDR2 reads FNYEAQ. The DNA for the CDR3 is TGTGCCAGCAGCTTAGTCCGGGAAAGCTCCTACGAGCAGTACTTC. Translating it yields CASSLVRESSYEQYF. The variable domain in full, completed from reference TRBV7-6 and TRBJ2-7, reads GAGVSQSPRYKVTKRGQDVALRCDPISGHVSLYWYRQALGQGPEFLTYFNYEAQQDKSGLPNDRFSAERPEGSISTLTIQRTEQRDSAMYRCASSLVRESSYEQYFGPGTRLTVT.